This is a list of T cell receptor beta chains from one sample in a study of CD8 T cells in ankylosing spondylitis. TCRdb re-derived calls from the 5' RACE reads in MiXCR, one entry per CDR3 protein. This table has more than 35,000 distinct CDR3 sequences, roughly 2.5% appearing once. Sequencing was carried out using blood, either unsorted or a sorted T cell fraction (not recorded which). Receptors were obtained from a male donor with ankylosing spondylitis or in good health (not recorded which). Both conserved end residues are part of each CDR3. Each record gives: J gene, V gene, CDR3 length, CDR3 protein.

>TRBJ2-3|TRBV9|16
CASSVGGDRVMNTQYF
>TRBJ2-5|TRBV9|14
CASSVGGTEETQYF
>TRBJ2-7|TRBV9|15
CASSVSAGPTYEQYF
>TRBJ2-3|TRBV9|15
CASSVDGTRGNTQYF
>TRBJ2-1|TRBV9|17
CASSVDSSGRALNEQFF
>TRBJ1-5|TRBV18|17
CASSPITGQYSNQPQHF
>TRBJ1-5|TRBV9|14
CASSYSGEDQPQHF
>TRBJ2-6|TRBV9|14
CASSVAGGANVLTF
>TRBJ2-5|TRBV9|14
CASSVGARRETQYF
>TRBJ2-2|TRBV9|18
CASSVVPIPGTHTGELFF
>TRBJ2-1|TRBV9|14
CASSVGTSPHEQFF
>TRBJ2-5|TRBV9|13
CASSIDPQETQYF
>TRBJ1-2|TRBV9|16
CASSVGPGGAGYGYTF
>TRBJ2-3|TRBV9|13
CASSVLTTDTQYF
>TRBJ2-7|TRBV9|15
CASSVDPRGYDEQYF
>TRBJ1-3|TRBV9|19
CASSVGGQGAEVSGNTIYF
>TRBJ2-1|TRBV9|15
CASSRQGVAYNEQFF
>TRBJ2-6|TRBV9|14
CASSVGHGANVLTF
>TRBJ2-5|TRBV9|14
CASSVRQHGETQYF
>TRBJ2-1|TRBV9|16
CASSIGTSGSFYEQFF
>TRBJ2-2|TRBV9|14
CASSVEPGTGELFF
>TRBJ1-1|TRBV9|13
CASSVEGDTEAFF
>TRBJ2-3|TRBV9|16
CASSGSGLSLTDTQYF
>TRBJ2-5|TRBV9|11
CASSGLGAQYF
>TRBJ2-3|TRBV9|16
CASSVGLAGFTDTQYF
>TRBJ1-6|TRBV25-1|17
CASSRQSGHRYNSPLHF
>TRBJ1-6|TRBV9|13
CASSPSPVPPLHF
>TRBJ1-1|TRBV9|15
CASSPAGGVAVEAFF
>TRBJ1-6|TRBV9|14
CASSGGLELSPLHF
>TRBJ2-6|TRBV9|17
CASSVGLGHSGANVLTF
>TRBJ2-3|TRBV9|16
CASSVVGSAGTDTQYF
>TRBJ2-1|TRBV9|10
CASSGLEQFF
>TRBJ2-3|TRBV9|16
CASSVGLAGGTDTQYF
>TRBJ2-3|TRBV9|17
CASSVAPGRGKGDTQYF
>TRBJ2-2|TRBV9|16
CASSQMGQGHTGELFF
>TRBJ2-5|TRBV9|14
CASSVGNRQETQYF
>TRBJ2-1|TRBV9|13
CASSEIPYNEQFF
>TRBJ2-7|TRBV9|13
CASSVEGTGEQYF
>TRBJ1-1|TRBV9|15
CASSVYQGANTEAFF
>TRBJ2-1|TRBV9|15
CASSPSGNSYNEQFF
>TRBJ2-2|TRBV9|18
CASSLGQGAASGTGELFF
>TRBJ2-3|TRBV9|15
CASSRRLAGADTQYF
>TRBJ2-4|TRBV9|14
CASSDRQGGNIQYF
>TRBJ2-2|TRBV9|15
CASSARTGKTGELFF
>TRBJ2-7|TRBV9|17
CASSVDPSLRGAHEQYF
>TRBJ2-3|TRBV9|15
CASNLRDRGTDTQYF
>TRBJ2-4|TRBV9|15
CASSVDSSPENIQYF
>TRBJ2-3|TRBV9|13
CASSAGGGDTQYF